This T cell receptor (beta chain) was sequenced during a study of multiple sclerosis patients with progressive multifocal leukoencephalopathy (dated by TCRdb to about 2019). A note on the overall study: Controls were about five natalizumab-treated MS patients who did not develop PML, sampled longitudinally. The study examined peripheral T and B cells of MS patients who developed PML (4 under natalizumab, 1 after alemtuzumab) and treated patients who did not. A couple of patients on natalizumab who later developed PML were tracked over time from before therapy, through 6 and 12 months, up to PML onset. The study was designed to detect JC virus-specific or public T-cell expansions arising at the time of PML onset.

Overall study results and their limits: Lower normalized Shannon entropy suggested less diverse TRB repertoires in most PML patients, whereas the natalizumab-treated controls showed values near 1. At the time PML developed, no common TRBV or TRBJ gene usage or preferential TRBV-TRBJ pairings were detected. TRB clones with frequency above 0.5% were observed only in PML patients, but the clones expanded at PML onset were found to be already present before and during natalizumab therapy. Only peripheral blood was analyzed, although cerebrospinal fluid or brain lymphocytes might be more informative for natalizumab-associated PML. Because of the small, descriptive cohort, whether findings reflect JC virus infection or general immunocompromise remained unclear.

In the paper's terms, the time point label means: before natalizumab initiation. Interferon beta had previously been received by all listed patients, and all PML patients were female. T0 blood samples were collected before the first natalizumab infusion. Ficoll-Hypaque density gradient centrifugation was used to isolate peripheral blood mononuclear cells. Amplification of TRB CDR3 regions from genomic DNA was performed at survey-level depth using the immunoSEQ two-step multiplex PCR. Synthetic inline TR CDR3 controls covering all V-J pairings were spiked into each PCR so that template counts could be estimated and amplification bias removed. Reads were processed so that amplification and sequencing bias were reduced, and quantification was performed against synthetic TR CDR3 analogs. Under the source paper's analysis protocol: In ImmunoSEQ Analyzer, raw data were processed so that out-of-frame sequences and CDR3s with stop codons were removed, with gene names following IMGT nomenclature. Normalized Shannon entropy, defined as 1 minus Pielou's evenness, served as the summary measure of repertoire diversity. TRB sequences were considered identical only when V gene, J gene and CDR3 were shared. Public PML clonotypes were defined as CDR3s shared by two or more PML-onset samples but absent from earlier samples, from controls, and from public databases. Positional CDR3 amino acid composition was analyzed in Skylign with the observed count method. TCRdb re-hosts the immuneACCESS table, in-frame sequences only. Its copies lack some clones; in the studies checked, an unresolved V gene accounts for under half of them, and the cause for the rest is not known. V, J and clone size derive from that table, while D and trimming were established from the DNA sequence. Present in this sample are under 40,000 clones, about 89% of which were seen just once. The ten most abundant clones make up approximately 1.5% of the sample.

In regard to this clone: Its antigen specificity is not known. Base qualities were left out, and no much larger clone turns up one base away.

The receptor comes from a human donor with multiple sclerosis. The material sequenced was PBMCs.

The sequence in DNA is TGTGCCAGCAGTGCCTGGACAGGGGTGAACACCGGGGAGCTGTTTTTT. The encoded protein is CASSAWTGVNTGELFF. The chain links TRBV6-6 with TRBJ2-2, and 9 bases in between align with TRBD1. From V the trimming removes 5 bases and from J it removes 1 base, while the gene matches leave 5 bases of the junction unaccounted for. CDR1 and CDR2, per the germline V gene (reference sequence), are MNHNY and SVGAGI. From the cysteine through the phenylalanine, the CDR3 covers 16 amino acids. Kept here is only the CDR3 DNA, which spans 48 bases and is read in frame from base 1.